This T cell receptor beta chain was captured in a study of OX40 agonist ivuxolimab in advanced cancers. For the study at large: Participants averaged approximately 61 years of age (range roughly 23 to 80) and were roughly 83% male. Study observations and caveats: Circulating CD4+ and CD8+ T cells showed clonal expansion by week 6 at 0.1 to 3.0 mg/kg. At 0.1-3.0 mg/kg, partial responders had clonal expansion among the lowest observed.

Points on this clone: Its antigen is still unknown.

Profiling relied on immunoSEQ multiplex PCR, and the TCRdb table lists in-frame clones only, not all of them. The sample consists of 9,500 to 15,000 clones, 80% to 90% of them appearing once. The trim removed 4 bases at V and 5 bases at J, leaving 5 bases unmatched. Germline CDR1 SGDLS, CDR2 YYNGEE. The CDR3 totals 14 residues. Sequencing used CD4+ or CD8+ T cells sorted from blood, obtained in a trial of the OX40 agonist ivuxolimab. The receptor's source is an adult with an advanced solid tumor such as melanoma, head and neck, liver or kidney cancer. The gene calls are TRBV9 and TRBJ2-1; 8 positions agree with TRBD2. The CDR3 DNA reads as TGTGCCAGCAGCCCCCGACTAGCGCACAATGAGCAGTTCTTC. The encoded protein is CASSPRLAHNEQFF.